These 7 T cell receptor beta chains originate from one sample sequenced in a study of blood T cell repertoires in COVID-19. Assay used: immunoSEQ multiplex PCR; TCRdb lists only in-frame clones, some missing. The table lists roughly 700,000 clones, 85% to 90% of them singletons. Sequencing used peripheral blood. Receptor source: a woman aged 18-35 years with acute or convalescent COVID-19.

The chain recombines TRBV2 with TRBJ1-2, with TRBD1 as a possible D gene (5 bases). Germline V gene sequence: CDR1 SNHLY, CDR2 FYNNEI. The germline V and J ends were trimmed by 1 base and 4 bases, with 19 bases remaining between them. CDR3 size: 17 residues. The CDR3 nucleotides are TGTGCCAGCAGTGAAGAGCAGGGAGGTATGGCCTCCTATGGCTACACCTTC. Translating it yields CASSEEQGGMASYGYTF.

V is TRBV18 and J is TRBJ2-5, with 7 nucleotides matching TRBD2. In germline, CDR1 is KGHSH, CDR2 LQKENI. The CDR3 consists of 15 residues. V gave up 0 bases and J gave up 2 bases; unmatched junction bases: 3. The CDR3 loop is CASSPPGGQQETQYF. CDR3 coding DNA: TGTGCCAGCTCACCACCGGGAGGGCAACAAGAGACCCAGTACTTC. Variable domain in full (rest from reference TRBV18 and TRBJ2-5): NAGVMQNPRHLVRRRGQEARLRCSPMKGHSHVYWYRQLPEEGLKFMVYLQKENIIDESGMPKERFSAEFPKEGPSILRIQQVVRGDSAAYFCASSPPGGQQETQYFGPGTRLLVL.

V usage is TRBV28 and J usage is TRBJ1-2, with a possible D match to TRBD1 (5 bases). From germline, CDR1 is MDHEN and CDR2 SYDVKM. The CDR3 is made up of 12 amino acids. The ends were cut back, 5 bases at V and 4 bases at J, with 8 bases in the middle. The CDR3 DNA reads TGTGCCAGCAGTCCAGGGTTCTATGGCTACACCTTC. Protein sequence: CASSPGFYGYTF.

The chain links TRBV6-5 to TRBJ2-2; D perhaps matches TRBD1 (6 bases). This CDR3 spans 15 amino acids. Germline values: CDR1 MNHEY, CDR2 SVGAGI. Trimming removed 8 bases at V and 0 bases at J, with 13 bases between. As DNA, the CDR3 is TGTGCCAGCCGGGGACAAAACGCGAACACCGGGGAGCTGTTTTTT. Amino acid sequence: CASRGQNANTGELFF.

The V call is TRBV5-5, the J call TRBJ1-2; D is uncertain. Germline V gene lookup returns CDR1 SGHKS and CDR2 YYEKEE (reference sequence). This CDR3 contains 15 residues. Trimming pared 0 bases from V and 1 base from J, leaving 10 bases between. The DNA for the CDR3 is TGTGCCAGCAGCTTGGATTTAGCGGATAACTATGGCTACACCTTC. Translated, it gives CASSLDLADNYGYTF.

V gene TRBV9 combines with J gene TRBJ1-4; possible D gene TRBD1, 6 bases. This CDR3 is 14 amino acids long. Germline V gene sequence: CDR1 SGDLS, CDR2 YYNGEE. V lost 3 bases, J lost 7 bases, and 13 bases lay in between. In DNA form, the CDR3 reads TGTGCCAGCAGCGGAGGCAGGGGTACTGAAAAACTGTTTTTT. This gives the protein CASSGGRGTEKLFF.

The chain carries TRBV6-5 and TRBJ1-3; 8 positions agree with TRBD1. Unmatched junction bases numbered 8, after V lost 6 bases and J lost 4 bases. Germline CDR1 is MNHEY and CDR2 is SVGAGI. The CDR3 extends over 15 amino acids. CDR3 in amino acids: CASRPRTGRGNTIYF. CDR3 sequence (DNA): TGTGCCAGCAGGCCCCGGACAGGGCGCGGAAACACCATATATTTT.